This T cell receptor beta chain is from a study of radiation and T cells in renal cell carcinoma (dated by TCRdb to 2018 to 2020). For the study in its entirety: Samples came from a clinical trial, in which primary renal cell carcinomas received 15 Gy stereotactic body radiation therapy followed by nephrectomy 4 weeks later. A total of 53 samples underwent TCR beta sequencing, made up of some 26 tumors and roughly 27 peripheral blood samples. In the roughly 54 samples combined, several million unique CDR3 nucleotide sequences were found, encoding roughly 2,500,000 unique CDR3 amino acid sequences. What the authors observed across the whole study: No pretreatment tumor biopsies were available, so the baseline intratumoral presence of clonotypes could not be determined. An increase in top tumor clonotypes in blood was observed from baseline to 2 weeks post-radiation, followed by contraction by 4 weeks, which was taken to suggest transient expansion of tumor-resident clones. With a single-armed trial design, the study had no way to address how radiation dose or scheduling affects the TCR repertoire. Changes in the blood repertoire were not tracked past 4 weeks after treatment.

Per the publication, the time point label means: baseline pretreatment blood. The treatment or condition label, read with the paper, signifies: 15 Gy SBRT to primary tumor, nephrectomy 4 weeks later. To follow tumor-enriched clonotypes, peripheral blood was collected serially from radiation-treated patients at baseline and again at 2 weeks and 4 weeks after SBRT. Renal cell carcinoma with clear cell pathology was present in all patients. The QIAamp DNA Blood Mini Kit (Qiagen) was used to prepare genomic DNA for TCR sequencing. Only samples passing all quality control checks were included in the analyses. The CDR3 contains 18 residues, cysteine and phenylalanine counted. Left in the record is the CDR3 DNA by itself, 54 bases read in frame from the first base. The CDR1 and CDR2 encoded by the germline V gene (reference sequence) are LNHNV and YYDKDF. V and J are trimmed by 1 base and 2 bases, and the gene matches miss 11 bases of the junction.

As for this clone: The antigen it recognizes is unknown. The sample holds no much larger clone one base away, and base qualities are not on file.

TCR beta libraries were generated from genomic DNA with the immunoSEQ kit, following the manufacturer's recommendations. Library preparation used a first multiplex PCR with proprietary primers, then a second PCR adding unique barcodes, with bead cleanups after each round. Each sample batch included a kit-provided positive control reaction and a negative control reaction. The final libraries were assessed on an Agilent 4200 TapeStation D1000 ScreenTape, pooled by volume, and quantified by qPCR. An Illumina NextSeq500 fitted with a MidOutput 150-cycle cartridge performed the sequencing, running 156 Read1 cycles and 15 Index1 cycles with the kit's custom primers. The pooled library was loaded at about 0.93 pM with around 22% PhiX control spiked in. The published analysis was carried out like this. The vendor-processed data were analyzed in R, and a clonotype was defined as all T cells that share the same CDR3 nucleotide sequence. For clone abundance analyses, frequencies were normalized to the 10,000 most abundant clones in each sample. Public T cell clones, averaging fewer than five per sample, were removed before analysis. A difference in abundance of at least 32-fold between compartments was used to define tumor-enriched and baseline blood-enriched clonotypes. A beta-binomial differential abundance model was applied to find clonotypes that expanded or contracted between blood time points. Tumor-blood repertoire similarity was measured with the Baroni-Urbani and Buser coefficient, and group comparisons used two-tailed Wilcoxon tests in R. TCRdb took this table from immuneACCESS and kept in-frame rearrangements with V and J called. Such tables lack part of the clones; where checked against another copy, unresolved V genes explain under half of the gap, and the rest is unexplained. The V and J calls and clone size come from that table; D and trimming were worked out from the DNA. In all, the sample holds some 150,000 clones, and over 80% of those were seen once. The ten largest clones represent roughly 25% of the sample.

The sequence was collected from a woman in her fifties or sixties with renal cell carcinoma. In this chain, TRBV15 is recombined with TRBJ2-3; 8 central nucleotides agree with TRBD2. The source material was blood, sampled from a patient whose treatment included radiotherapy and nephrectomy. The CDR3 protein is CATSRGVSSGGSTDTQYF. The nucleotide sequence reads TGTGCCACCAGCAGAGGGGTTAGCAGCGGGGGATCCACAGATACGCAGTATTTT.